These 12 T cell receptor beta chains were all obtained from the same sample, sequenced in a study of long-term antiretroviral therapy in people with HIV. They ran version v3.0 of the immunoSEQ assay at survey level. Libraries were prepared by immunoSEQ multiplex PCR; TCRdb keeps only in-frame clonotypes and omits some of them. The table includes 25,000 to 35,000 clones, roughly 83% detected once. The sample in question was unsorted PBMCs, obtained 2.7 to 2.9 years after starting antiretroviral therapy. Receptor source: a man aged 30-40 years with HIV.

The chain couples TRBV5-4 to TRBJ1-1, with D hard to call. The CDR3 loop spans 13 amino acids. V was shortened by 5 bases and J by 5 bases, with 13 bases between the two germline ends. CDR1 SGHNT and CDR2 YYREEE come from the germline V gene (reference sequence). DNA for the CDR3: TGTGCCAGCAGATCTCAAAGTCGGACTGAAGCTTTCTTT. It encodes CASRSQSRTEAFF. The whole variable domain, filled in from reference TRBV5-4 and TRBJ1-1, reads ETGVTQSPTHLIKTRGQQVTLRCSSQSGHNTVSWYQQALGQGPQFIFQYYREEENGRGNFPPRFSGLQFPNYSSELNVNALELDDSALYLCASRSQSRTEAFFGQGTRLTVV.

The genes are TRBV18 and TRBJ2-3; 7 bases map to TRBD1. CDR1 and CDR2 from the germline V gene are KGHSH and LQKENI. J lost 1 base, V lost 5 bases, and 9 bases had no gene match. The CDR3 runs 16 residues. DNA for the CDR3: TGTGCCAGCTCAGTAACAGGGGCCCTAGGCACAGATACGCAGTATTTT. Its translation is CASSVTGALGTDTQYF. The full variable domain, rest sourced from reference TRBV18 and TRBJ2-3, is NAGVMQNPRHLVRRRGQEARLRCSPMKGHSHVYWYRQLPEEGLKFMVYLQKENIIDESGMPKERFSAEFPKEGPSILRIQQVVRGDSAAYFCASSVTGALGTDTQYFGPGTRLTVL.

In this sample, this clone turned up a few times. This chain connects TRBV15 to TRBJ1-2, with D possibly being TRBD1 (5 bases). CDR1 is LNHNV, CDR2 YYDKDF, per germline (reference sequence). Trimming took 1 base from V and 8 from J, leaving 17 bases between them. This CDR3 contains 15 residues. CDR3 DNA sequence: TGTGCCACCAGCAGAGGCTCAGGAGGGGAGGGAGGCTACACCTTC. Residues: CATSRGSGGEGGYTF.

This clone was counted once. V usage is TRBV5-1 and J usage is TRBJ2-7, with 10 bases aligning to TRBD1. CDR1 SGHRS and CDR2 YFSETQ come from the germline V gene. This CDR3 has 15 residues. V lost 0 bases, J lost 3 bases, and 3 bases stayed unmatched. The CDR3 loop is CASSLGGQGNYEQYF. CDR3 sequence (DNA): TGCGCCAGCAGCTTGGGGGGACAGGGGAACTACGAGCAGTACTTC.

V usage is TRBV19 and J usage is TRBJ1-6, with a possible D match to TRBD1 (5 bases). Trimming took off 1 base at V and 9 bases at J, with 13 bases between the two ends. Germline V CDR1 and CDR2: LNHDA, SQIVND (reference sequence). The length of the CDR3 is 15 residues. The CDR3 DNA sequence: TGTGCCAGTAGTATAGGAGGGCTGGGACCTTCACCCCTCCACTTT. Protein: CASSIGGLGPSPLHF.

This chain connects TRBV30 to TRBJ1-1; perhaps TRBD1 as D (6 bases). This CDR3 region has 14 residues. V was clipped by 3 bases and J by 2 bases, with 13 bases between them. Germline V gene sequence: CDR1 GTSNPN, CDR2 SVGIG (reference sequence). Here the CDR3 DNA reads TGTGCCTGGAGGACCGGGACACCTAACACTGAAGCTTTCTTT. Translating it yields CAWRTGTPNTEAFF.

Only a few counts were recorded for this clone. The chain employs TRBV27 and TRBJ2-1; D remains unclear. This CDR3 has 17 amino acids. In germline, CDR1 is MNHEY, CDR2 SMNVEV (reference sequence). Trimming pared 7 bases from V and 0 bases from J, leaving 19 bases between. The CDR3 here is CASTPSVGFASYNEQFF. The CDR3 nucleotides are TGTGCCAGCACCCCCTCAGTGGGTTTTGCCTCCTACAATGAGCAGTTCTTC.

The V and J genes are TRBV27 and TRBJ2-7, with D maybe TRBD1 (5 bases). This CDR3 has 13 residues. CDR1 and CDR2 from the germline V gene are MNHEY and SMNVEV (reference sequence). Trimming stripped 6 bases from V and 0 bases from J, with 9 bases between. This chain's CDR3 is CASRRQGSYEQYF. DNA of the CDR3: TGTGCCAGCAGGAGGCAGGGCTCCTACGAGCAGTACTTC.

The chain recombines TRBV28 with TRBJ1-6; no definite D call. The CDR3 spans 14 residues. Trimming shortened V by 2 bases and J by 9 bases, and 11 bases separated the two germline ends. Germline lookup yields CDR1 MDHEN and CDR2 SYDVKM. In DNA, the CDR3 is TGTGCCAGCAGTTTAGGCGGGGAGGCTTCACCCCTCCACTTT. It codes for CASSLGGEASPLHF.

The chain links TRBV6-5 to TRBJ1-6; the D gene is possibly TRBD1 (6 bases). CDR3 length equals 14 residues. Germline lookup yields CDR1 MNHEY and CDR2 SVGAGI. Trimming left V 6 bases short and J 9 bases short, with 15 bases between. The CDR3, as DNA: TGTGCCAGCAGCGGACAGCTACATGGTTCACCCCTCCACTTT. Amino acid sequence: CASSGQLHGSPLHF.

This clone has just a few counts. This chain connects TRBV7-8 to TRBJ2-5; D unclear. The CDR3 spans 12 residues. From germline, CDR1 is SGHVS and CDR2 FQNEAQ. V dropped 0 bases and J dropped 5 bases, with 4 bases sitting between them. The CDR3: CASSLATETQYF. CDR3 DNA sequence: TGTGCCAGCAGCTTAGCGACGGAGACCCAGTACTTC.

Points on this clone: Sequence at one end of the junction differs from germline and may be a read error. This CDR3 is also generated by other DNA sequences in the sample. J is TRBJ1-6 and V is TRBV30, with D hard to call. CDR1 is GTSNPN and CDR2 is SVGIG in the germline V gene (reference sequence). There are 14 residues in the CDR3. This chain's CDR3 is CAWLGASYNSPLHF. In DNA, the CDR3 is TGTGCCTGGTTGGGAGCGTCCTATAATTCACCCCTCCACTTC. Complete variable domain (other parts from reference TRBV30 and TRBJ1-6): SQTIHQWPATLVQPVGSPLSLECTVEGTSNPNLYWYRQAAGRGLQLLFYSVGIGQISSEVPQNLSASRPQDRQFILSSKKLLLSDSGFYLCAWLGASYNSPLHFGNGTRLTVT.